The source of this T cell receptor (beta chain) is a study of cytomegalovirus exposure and HLA in healthy donors. 60 Vbeta and 13 Jbeta primers were used in PCR. Clones were read by immunoSEQ multiplex PCR, and TCRdb kept only the in-frame ones, dropping some. The sample lists 150,000 to 200,000 clones; about four fifths were seen once. In germline, CDR1 is SEHNR, CDR2 FQNEAQ (reference sequence). CDR3 length: 11 residues. V dropped 2 bases and J dropped 8 bases, with 4 bases sitting between them. Sequences were obtained from PBMCs. This sequence joins TRBV7-9 and TRBJ2-1; D is undetermined. This receptor was obtained from a female donor in good health and CMV-seronegative. The CDR3 nucleotides are TGTGCCAGCAGCTTAAACTATGAGCAGTTCTTC. Its protein product is CASSLNYEQFF.